Included here is one T cell receptor beta chain sequence, with context. The target antigen is unknown. The sample belongs to a study of post-analysis software for immune sequencing data. Findings and caveats of the study: For normalized Chao1 diversity, multiple sclerosis patients scored significantly lower than controls did. Compared with controls, patients had more of about 5 TRBV segments, including TRBV5-6, TRBV5-1 and TRBV20-1.

Germline lookup yields CDR1 LGHDT and CDR2 YNNKEL (reference sequence). The CDR3 runs 13 residues. V shed 5 bases and J shed 0 bases, with 8 bases lying between them. Carried by the TCR beta cDNA libraries were unique molecular identifiers. Each CDR3 protein gets one entry after TCRdb re-called the PCR reads with MiXCR. The sample contains approximately 350,000 distinct CDR3 sequences, less than 35% of which appear only once. The sequenced sample was blood. The receptor comes from a girl aged 10 to 17 with multiple sclerosis. The chain links TRBV3-1 to TRBJ2-7, with D perhaps matching TRBD2 (5 bases). The CDR3 DNA reads TGTGCCAGCAGCAAGCGGACCTCCTACGAGCAGTACTTC. Translation gives CASSKRTSYEQYF.